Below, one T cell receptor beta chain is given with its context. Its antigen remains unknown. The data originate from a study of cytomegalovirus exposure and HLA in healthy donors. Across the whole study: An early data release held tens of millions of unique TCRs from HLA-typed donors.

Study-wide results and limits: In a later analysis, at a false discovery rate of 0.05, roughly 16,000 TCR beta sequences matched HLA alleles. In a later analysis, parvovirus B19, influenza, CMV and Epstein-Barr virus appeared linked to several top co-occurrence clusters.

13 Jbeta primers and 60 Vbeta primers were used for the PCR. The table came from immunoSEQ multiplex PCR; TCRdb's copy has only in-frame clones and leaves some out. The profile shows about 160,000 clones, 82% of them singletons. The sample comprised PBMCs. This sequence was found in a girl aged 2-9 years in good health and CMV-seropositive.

The DNA for the CDR3 is TGCGCCAGCAGCTGGGACTACCGAAGCGTTCAAGAGACCCAGTACTTC. Its protein is CASSWDYRSVQETQYF. The chain joins TRBV5-1 to TRBJ2-5, with 7 nucleotides matching TRBD2. Losses at the gene ends were 3 bases for V and 2 bases for J; bases not matched to a gene: 10. The CDR3 totals 16 residues. CDR1 is SGHRS, CDR2 YFSETQ, per germline.